The T cell receptor (beta chain) under discussion was sequenced for a study of cytomegalovirus exposure and HLA in healthy donors. The junction had 10 bases not matched to a gene; V was cut back by 5 bases and J by 4 bases. CDR1 is MRHNA, CDR2 SNTAGT, per germline. This CDR3 region has 16 residues. Points on this clone: Its antigen remains unknown.

Points from the study as a whole: The study dropped some indistinguishable V segments, TRBV6-2 and TRBV6-3 among them. TCR beta chains numbering more than 150 were designated cytomegalovirus-associated. A later analysis showed that HLA-associated TCR beta chains had undergone more clonal expansion than equally common others. Donors belonging to an Asian-associated ancestry cluster reportedly showed fewer N-insertions in productive TCRs than the approximately 670-donor mean, according to what a later analysis found.

60 Vbeta and 13 Jbeta primers were used in PCR. The assay was immunoSEQ multiplex PCR, and TCRdb's table has in-frame clones only and misses some. The sample holds some 200,000 clones, over 60% seen once. Material: PBMCs. The J gene is TRBJ1-1, the V gene TRBV6-4; 10 bases map to TRBD1. The receptor's source is a man aged 40-50 years in good health and CMV-seronegative. CDR3 residues: CASSTTDRGGRTEAFF. The CDR3 nucleotides read TGTGCCAGCAGTACGACGGACAGGGGGGGACGCACTGAAGCTTTCTTT.